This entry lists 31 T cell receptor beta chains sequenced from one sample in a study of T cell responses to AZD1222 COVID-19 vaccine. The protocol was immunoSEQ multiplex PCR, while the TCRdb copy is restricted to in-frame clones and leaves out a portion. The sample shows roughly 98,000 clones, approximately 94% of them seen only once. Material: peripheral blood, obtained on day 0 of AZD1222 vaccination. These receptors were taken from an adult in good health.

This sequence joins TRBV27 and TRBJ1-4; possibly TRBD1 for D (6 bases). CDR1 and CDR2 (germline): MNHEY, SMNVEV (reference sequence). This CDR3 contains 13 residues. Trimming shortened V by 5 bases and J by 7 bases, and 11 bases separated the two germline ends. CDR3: CASSPEGGEKLFF. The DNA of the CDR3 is TGTGCCAGCAGTCCTGAAGGGGGTGAAAAACTGTTTTTT. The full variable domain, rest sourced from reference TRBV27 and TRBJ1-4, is EAQVTQNPRYLITVTGKKLTVTCSQNMNHEYMSWYRQDPGLGLRQIYYSMNVEVTDKGDVPEGYKVSRKEKRNFPLILESPSPNQTSLYFCASSPEGGEKLFFGSGTQLSVL.

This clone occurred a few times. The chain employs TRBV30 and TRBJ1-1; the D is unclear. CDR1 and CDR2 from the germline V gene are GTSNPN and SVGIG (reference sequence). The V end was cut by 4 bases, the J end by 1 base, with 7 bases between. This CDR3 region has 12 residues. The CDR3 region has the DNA TGTGCCTGGACCCGACAGAACACTGAAGCTTTCTTT. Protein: CAWTRQNTEAFF.

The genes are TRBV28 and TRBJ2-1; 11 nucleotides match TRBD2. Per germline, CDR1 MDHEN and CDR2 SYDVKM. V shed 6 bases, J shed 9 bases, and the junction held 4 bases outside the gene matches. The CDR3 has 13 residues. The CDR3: CASSWGTSGEQFF. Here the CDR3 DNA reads TGTGCCAGCAGCTGGGGGACTAGCGGTGAGCAGTTCTTC.

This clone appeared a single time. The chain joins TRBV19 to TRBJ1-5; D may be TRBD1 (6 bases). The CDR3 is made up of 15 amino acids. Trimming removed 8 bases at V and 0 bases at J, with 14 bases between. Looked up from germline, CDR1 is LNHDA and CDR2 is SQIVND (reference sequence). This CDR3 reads CASLTGTNSNQPQHF. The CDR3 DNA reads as TGTGCCAGTCTGACCGGGACAAATAGCAATCAGCCCCAGCATTTT.

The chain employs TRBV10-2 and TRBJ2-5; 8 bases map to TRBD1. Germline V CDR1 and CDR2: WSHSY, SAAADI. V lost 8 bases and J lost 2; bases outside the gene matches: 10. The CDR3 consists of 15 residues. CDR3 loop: CASRPGGAGQETQYF. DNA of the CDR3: TGCGCCAGCCGTCCAGGGGGCGCTGGGCAAGAGACCCAGTACTTC.

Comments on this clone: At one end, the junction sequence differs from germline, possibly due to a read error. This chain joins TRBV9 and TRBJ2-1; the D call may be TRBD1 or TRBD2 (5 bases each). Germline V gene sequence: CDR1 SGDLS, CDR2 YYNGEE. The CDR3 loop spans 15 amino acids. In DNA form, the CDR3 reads TGTGCCAGCAGCCCGAGCTGGGGGTCCTTCAATGAGCAGTTCTTC. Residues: CASSPSWGSFNEQFF.

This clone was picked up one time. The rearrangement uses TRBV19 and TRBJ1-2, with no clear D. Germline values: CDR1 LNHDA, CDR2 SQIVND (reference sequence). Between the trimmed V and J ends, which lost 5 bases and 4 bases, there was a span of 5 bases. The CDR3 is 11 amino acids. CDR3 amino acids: CASSPAYGYTF. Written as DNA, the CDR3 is TGTGCCAGTAGTCCGGCCTATGGCTACACCTTC.

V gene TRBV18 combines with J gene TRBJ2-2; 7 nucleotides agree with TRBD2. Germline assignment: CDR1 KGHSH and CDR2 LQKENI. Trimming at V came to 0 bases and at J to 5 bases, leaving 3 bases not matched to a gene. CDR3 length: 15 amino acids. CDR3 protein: CASSPPTSETGELFF. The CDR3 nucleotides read TGTGCCAGCTCACCACCAACTAGCGAAACCGGGGAGCTGTTTTTT.

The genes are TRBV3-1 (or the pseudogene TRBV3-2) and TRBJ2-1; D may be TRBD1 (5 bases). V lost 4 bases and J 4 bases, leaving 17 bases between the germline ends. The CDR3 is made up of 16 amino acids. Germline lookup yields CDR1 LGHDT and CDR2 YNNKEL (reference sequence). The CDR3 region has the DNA TGTGCCAGCAGCCCGTTCGCGCGACAGACATACAATGAGCAGTTCTTC. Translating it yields CASSPFARQTYNEQFF.

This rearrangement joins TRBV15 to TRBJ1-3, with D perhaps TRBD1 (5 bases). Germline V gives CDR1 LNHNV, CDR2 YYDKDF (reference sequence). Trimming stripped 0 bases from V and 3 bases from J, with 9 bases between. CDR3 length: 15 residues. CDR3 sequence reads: CATSRDTGFGNTIYF. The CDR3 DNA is TGTGCCACCAGCAGAGATACAGGTTTTGGAAACACCATATATTTT.

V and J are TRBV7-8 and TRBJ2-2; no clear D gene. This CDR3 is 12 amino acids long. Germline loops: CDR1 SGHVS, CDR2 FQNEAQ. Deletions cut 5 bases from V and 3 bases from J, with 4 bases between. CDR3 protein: CASSRYTGELFF. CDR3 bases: TGTGCCAGCAGCCGGTACACCGGGGAGCTGTTTTTT.

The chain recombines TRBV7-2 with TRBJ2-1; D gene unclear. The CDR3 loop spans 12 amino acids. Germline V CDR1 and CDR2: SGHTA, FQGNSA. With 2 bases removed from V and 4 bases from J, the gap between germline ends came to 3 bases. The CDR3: CASSLPYNEQFF. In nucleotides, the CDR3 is TGTGCCAGCAGCTTACCTTACAATGAGCAGTTCTTC.

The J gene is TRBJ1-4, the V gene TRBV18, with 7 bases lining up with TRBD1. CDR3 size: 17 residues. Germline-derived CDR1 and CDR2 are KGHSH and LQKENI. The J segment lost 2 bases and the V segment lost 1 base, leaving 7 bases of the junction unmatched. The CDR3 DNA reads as TGTGCCAGCTCACCACAGGGGGCTGGCGCGACTAATGAAAAACTGTTTTTT. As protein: CASSPQGAGATNEKLFF.

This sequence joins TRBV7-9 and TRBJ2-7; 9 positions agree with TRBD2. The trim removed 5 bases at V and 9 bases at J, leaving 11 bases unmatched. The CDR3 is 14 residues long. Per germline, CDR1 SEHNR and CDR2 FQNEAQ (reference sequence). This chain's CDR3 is CASSPDGTSSVQYF. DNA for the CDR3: TGTGCCAGCAGCCCGGACGGGACTAGCAGTGTGCAGTACTTC.

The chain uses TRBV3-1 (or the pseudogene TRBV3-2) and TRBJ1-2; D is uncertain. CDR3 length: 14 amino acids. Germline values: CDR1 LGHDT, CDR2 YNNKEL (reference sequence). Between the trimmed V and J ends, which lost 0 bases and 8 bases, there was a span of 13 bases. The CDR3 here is CASSQEGGSRGYTF. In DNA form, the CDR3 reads TGTGCCAGCAGCCAAGAGGGAGGGAGCCGGGGCTACACCTTC.

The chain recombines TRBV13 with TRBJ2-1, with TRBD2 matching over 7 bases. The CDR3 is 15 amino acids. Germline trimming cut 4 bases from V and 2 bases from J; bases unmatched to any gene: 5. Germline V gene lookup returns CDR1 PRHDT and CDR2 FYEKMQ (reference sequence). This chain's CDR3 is CASSSAGTAYNEQFF. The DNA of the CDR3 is TGTGCCAGCAGCTCAGCGGGGACGGCCTACAATGAGCAGTTCTTC. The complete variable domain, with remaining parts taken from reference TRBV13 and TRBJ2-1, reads AAGVIQSPRHLIKEKRETATLKCYPIPRHDTVYWYQQGPGQDPQFLISFYEKMQSDKGSIPDRFSAQQFSDYHSELNMSSLELGDSALYFCASSSAGTAYNEQFFGPGTRLTVL.

The CDR3 DNA is TGTGCCAGTAGGCCACGGGGGACCTACAATGAGCAGTTCTTC. Translating it yields CASRPRGTYNEQFF. This chain uses TRBV19 with TRBJ2-1; a possible D gene is TRBD2 (6 bases). The V and J ends lost 6 bases and 2 bases respectively, with 11 bases between them. There are 14 residues in the CDR3. From germline, CDR1 is LNHDA and CDR2 SQIVND (reference sequence).

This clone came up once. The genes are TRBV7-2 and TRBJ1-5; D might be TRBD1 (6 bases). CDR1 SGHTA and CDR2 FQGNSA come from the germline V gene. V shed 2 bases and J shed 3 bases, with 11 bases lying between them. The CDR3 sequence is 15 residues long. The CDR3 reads CASSLSGTHNQPQHF. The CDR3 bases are TGTGCCAGCAGCTTATCCGGGACACACAATCAGCCCCAGCATTTT.

The DNA of the CDR3 is TGTGCCAGCAGCCGGGGGTCGGAACCCTACAATGAGCAGTTCTTC. This codes for CASSRGSEPYNEQFF. This rearrangement joins TRBV4-2 to TRBJ2-1; D possibly matches TRBD1 or TRBD2 (5 bases each). The CDR3 has 15 residues. Trimming cost V 4 bases and J 2 bases, with 12 bases left between them. The germline gives CDR1 LGHNA, CDR2 YNFKEQ.

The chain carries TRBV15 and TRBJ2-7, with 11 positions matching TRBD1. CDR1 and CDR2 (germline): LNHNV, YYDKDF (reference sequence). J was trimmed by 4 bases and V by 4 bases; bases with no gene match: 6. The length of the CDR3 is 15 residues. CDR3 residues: CATSNPGQGGYEQYF. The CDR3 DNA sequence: TGTGCCACCAGCAATCCGGGACAGGGGGGGTACGAGCAGTACTTC.

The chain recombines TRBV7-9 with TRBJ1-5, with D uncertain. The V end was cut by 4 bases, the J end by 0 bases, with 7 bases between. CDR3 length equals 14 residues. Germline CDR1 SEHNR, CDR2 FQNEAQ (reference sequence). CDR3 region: CASSSSNSNQPQHF. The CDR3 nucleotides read TGTGCCAGCAGCTCCTCAAATAGCAATCAGCCCCAGCATTTT.

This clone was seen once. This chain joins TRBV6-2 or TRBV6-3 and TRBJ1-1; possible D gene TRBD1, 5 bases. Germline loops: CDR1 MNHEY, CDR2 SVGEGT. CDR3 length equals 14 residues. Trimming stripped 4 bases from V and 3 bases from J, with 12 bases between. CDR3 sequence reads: CASSLRGWDTEAFF. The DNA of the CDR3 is TGTGCCAGCAGTTTGAGGGGATGGGACACTGAAGCTTTCTTT.

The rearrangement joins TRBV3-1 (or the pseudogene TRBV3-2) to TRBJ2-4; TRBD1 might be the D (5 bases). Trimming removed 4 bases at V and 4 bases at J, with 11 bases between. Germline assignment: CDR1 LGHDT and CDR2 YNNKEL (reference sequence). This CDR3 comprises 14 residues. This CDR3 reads CASSLRQSKNIQYF. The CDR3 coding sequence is TGTGCCAGCAGCCTCAGACAGAGTAAAAACATTCAGTACTTC.

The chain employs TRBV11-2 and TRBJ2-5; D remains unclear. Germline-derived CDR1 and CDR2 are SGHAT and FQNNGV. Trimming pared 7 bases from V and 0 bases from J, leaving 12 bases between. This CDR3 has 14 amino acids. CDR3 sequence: CASKDGVYQETQYF. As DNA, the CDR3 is TGTGCCAGCAAGGACGGAGTGTACCAAGAGACCCAGTACTTC.

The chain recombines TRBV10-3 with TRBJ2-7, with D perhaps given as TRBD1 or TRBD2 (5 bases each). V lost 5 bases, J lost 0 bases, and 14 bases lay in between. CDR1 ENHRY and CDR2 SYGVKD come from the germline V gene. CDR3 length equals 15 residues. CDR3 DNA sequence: TGTGCCATCAGTCGGGCTTTGGGACCCTCCTACGAGCAGTACTTC. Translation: CAISRALGPSYEQYF.

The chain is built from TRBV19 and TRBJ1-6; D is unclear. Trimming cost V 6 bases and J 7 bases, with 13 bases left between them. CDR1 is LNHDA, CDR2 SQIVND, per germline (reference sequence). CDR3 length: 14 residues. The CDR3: CASRSERKNSPLHF. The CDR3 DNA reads TGTGCCAGTAGGTCGGAGCGAAAAAATTCACCCCTCCACTTT.

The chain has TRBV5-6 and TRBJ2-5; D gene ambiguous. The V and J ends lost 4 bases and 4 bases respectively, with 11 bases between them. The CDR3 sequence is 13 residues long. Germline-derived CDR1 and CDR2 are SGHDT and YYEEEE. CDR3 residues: CASSRRVGETQYF. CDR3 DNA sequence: TGTGCCAGCAGCCGGCGAGTTGGAGAGACCCAGTACTTC.

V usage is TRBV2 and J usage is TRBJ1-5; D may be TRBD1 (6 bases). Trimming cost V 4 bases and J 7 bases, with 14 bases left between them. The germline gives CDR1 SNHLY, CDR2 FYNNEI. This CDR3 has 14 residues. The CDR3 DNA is TGTGCCAGCAGTGTCGGGCAGGGGAGCCAGCCCCAGCATTTT. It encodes CASSVGQGSQPQHF.

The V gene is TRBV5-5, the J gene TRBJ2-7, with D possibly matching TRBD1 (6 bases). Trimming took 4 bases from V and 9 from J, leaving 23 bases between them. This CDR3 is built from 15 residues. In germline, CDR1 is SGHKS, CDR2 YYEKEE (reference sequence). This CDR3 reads CASSLGYGTISGQYF. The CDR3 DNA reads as TGTGCCAGCAGCCTCGGGTACGGGACAATCTCGGGGCAGTACTTC.

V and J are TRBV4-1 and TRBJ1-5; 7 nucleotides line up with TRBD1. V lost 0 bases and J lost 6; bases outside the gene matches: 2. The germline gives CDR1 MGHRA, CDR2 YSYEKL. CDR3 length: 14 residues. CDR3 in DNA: TGCGCCAGCAGCCAAGACAGGGGGTCTCAGCCCCAGCATTTT. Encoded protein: CASSQDRGSQPQHF.

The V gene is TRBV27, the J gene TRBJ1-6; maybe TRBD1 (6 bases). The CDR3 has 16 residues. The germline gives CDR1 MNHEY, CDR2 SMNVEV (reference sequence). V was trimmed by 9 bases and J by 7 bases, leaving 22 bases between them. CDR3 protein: CASLQIQGSKNSPLHF. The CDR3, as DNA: TGTGCCAGTTTGCAAATACAGGGTAGCAAAAATTCACCCCTCCACTTT.